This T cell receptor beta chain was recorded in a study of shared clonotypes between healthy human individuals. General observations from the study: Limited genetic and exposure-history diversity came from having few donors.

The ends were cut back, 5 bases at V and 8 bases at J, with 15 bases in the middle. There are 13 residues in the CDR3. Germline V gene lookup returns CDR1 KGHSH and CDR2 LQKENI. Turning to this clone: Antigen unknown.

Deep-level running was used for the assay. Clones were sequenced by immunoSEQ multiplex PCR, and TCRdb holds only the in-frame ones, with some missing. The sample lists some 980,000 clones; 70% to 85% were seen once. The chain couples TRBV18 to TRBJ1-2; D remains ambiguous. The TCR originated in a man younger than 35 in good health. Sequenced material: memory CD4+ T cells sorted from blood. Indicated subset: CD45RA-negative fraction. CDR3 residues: CASSAGEKRGYTF. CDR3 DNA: TGTGCCAGCTCAGCCGGAGAAAAGAGGGGCTACACCTTC.